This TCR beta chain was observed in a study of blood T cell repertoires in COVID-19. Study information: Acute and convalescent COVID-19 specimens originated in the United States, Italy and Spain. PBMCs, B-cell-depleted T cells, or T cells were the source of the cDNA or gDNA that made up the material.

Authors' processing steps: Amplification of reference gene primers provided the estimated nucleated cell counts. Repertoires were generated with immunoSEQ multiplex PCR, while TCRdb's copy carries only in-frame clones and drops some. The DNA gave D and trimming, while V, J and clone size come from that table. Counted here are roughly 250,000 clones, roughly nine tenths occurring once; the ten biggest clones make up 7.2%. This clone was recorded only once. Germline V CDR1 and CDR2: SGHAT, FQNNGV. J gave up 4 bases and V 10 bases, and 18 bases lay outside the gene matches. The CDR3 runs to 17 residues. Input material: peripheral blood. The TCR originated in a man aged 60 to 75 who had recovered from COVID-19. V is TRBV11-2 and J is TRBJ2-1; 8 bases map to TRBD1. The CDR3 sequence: CATQRGPDRGQYNEQFF. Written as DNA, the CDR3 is TGTGCCACCCAAAGGGGGCCCGACAGGGGACAGTACAATGAGCAGTTCTTC. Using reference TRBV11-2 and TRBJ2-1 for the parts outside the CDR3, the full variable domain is EAGVAQSPRYKIIEKRQSVAFWCNPISGHATLYWYQQILGQGPKLLIQFQNNGVVDDSQLPKDRFSAERLKGVDSTLKIQPAKLEDSAVYLCATQRGPDRGQYNEQFFGPGTRLTVL.